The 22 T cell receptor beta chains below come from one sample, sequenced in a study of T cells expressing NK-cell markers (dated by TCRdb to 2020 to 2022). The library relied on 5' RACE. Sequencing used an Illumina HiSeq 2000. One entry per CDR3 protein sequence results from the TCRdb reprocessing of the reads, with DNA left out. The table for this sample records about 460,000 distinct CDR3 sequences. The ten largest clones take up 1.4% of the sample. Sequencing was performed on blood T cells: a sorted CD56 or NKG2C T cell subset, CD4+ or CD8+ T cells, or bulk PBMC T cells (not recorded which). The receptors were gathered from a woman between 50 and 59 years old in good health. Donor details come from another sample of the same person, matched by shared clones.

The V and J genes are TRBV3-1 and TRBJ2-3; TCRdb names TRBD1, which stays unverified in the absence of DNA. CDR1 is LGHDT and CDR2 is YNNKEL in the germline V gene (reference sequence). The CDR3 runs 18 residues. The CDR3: CASSQDRTGTVSTDTQYF.

This chain's CDR3 is CASSFTDLDTEAFF. The genes are TRBV12-3 or TRBV12-4 and TRBJ1-1. CDR3 length equals 14 residues.

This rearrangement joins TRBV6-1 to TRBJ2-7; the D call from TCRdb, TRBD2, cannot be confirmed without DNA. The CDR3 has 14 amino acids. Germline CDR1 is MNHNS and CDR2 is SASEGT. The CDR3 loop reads CASSEAGAGYEQYF.

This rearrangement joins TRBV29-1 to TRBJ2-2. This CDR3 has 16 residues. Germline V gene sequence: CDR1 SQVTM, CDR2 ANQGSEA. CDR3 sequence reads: CSVEVGGVLETGELFF.

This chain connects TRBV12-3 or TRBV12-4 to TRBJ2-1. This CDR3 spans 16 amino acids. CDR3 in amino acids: CASSFTLDGIRNEQFF.

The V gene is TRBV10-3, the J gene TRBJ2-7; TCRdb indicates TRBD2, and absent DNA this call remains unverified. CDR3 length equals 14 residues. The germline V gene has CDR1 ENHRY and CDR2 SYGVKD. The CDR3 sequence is CAIRGEGRGYEQYF.

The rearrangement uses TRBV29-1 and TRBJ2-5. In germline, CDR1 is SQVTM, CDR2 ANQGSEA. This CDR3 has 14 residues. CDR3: CSVEDRTLGETQYF.

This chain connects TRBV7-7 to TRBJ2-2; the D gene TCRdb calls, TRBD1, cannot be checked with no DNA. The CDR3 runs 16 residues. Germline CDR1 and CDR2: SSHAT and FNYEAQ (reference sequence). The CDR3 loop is CASSALRDRNTGELFF.

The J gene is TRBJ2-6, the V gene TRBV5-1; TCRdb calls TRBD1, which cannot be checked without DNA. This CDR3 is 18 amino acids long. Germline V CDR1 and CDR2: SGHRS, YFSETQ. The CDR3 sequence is CASSSLLGRREGANVLTF.

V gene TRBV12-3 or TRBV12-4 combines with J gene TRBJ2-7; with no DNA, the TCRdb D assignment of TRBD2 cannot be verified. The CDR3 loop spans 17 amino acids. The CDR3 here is CASSLVKTSSVRYEQYF.

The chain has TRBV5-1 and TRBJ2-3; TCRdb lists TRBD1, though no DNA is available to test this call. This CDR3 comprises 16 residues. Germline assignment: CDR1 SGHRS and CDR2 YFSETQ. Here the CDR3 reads CASSLSGTGFTDTQYF.

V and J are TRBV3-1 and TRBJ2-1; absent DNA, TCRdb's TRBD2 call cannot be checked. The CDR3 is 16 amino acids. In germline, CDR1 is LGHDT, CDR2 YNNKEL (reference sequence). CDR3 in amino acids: CASSSWVAGAYNEQFF.

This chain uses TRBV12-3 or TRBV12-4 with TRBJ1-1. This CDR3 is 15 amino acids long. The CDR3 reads CASSTTGQANTEAFF.

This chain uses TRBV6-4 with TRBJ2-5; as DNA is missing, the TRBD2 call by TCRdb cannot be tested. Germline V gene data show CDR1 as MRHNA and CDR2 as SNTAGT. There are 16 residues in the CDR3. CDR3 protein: CASSDSVAGVGETQYF.

The CDR3 spells CSARGISSYNSPLHF. V gene TRBV20-1 combines with J gene TRBJ1-6. Germline V CDR1 and CDR2: DFQATT, SNEGSKA (reference sequence). The CDR3 runs to 15 residues.

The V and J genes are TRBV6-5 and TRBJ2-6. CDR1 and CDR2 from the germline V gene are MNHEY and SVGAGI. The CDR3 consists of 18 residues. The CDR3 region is CASSYSAATGSGANVLTF.

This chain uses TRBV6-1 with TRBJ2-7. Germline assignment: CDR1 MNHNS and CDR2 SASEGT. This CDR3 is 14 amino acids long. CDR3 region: CASRGLVGTYEQYF.

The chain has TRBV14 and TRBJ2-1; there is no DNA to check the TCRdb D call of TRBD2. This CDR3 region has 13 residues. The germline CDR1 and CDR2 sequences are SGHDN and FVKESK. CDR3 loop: CASRLAGVFEQFF.

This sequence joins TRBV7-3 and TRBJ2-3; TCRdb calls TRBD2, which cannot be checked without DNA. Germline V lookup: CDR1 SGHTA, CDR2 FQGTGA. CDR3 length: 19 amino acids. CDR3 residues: CASSPHQGQLAGVTDTQYF.

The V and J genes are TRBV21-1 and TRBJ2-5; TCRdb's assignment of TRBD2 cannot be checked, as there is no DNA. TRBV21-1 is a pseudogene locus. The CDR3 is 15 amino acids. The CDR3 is CASSTLAGVGVTQYF.

CDR3 sequence reads: CASSYSPSSYNEQFF. The chain links TRBV7-2 to TRBJ2-1; TCRdb picks TRBD1, but there is no DNA to check that call. The CDR3 is 15 residues long. Germline CDR1 and CDR2: SGHTA and FQGNSA.

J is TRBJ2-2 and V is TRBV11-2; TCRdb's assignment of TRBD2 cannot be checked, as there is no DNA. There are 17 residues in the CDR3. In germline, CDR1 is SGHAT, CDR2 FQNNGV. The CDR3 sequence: CASSLGLAGGQTGELFF.